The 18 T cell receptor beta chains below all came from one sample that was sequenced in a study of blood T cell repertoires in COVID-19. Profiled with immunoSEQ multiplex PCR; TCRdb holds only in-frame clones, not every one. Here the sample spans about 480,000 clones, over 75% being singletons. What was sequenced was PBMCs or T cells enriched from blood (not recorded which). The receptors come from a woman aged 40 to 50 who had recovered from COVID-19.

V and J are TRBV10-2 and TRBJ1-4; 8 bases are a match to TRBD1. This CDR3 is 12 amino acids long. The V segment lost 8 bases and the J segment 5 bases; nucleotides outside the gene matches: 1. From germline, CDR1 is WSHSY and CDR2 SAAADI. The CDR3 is CASRQGNEKLFF. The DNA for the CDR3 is TGCGCCAGCCGACAGGGGAATGAAAAACTGTTTTTT.

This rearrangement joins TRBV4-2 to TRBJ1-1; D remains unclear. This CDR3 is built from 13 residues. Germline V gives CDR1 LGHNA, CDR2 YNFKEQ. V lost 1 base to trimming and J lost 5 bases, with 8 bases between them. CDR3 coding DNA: TGTGCCAGCAGCCAAGGAACACTAACTGAAGCTTTCTTT. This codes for CASSQGTLTEAFF.

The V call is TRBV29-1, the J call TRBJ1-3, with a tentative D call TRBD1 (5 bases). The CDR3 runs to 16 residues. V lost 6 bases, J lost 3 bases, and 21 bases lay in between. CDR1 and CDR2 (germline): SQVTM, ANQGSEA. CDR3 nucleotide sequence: TGCAGCGTCTCATGGGGGGGGGTCTCTTTTGGAAACACCATATATTTT. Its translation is CSVSWGGVSFGNTIYF.

CDR3: CASSLDDSEGYTF. CDR3 DNA sequence: TGTGCCAGCAGCTTAGACGACAGTGAGGGCTACACCTTC. The chain joins TRBV21-1 to TRBJ1-2; TRBD1 is the table's D call, not checked against the DNA. TRBV21-1 is labeled a pseudogene. This CDR3 comprises 13 residues.

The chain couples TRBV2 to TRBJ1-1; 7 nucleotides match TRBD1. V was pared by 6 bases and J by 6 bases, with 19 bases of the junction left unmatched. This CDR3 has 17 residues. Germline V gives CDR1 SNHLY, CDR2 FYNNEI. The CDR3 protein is CASSPRGQRDLGPEAFF. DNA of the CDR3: TGTGCCAGCAGCCCGAGGGGGCAACGGGACCTTGGTCCTGAAGCTTTCTTT.

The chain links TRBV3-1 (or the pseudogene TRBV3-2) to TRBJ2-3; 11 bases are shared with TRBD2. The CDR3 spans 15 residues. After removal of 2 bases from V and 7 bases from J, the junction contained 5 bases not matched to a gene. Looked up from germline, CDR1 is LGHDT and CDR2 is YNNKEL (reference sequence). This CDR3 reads CASSQSTSGTNTQYF. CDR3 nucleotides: TGTGCCAGCAGCCAATCGACTAGCGGGACAAATACGCAGTATTTT.

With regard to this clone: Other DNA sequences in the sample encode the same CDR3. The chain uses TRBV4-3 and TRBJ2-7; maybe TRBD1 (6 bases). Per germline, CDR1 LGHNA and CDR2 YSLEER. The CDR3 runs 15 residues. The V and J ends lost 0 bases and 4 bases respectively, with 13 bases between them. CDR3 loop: CASSQDRAGAYEQYF. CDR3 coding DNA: TGCGCCAGCAGCCAAGATCGGGCAGGGGCGTACGAGCAGTACTTC.

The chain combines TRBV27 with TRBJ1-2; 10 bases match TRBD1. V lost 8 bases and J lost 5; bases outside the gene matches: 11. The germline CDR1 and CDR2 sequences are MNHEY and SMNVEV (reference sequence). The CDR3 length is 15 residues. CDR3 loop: CASFAAGTGVYGYTF. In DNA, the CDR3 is TGTGCCAGCTTCGCGGCCGGGACAGGGGTTTATGGCTACACCTTC.

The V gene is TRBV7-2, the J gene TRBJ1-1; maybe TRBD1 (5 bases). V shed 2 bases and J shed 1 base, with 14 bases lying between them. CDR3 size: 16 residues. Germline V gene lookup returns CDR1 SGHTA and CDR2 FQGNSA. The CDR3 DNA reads TGTGCCAGCAGCTTAACTCCGACAGCCACGAACACTGAAGCTTTCTTT. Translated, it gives CASSLTPTATNTEAFF.

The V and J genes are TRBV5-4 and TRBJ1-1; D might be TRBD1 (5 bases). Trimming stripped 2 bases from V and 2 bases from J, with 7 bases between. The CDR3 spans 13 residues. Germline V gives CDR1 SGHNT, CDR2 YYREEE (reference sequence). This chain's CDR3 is CASSFDRNTEAFF. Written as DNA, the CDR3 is TGTGCCAGCAGCTTTGACAGAAACACTGAAGCTTTCTTT. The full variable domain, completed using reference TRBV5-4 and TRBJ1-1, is ETGVTQSPTHLIKTRGQQVTLRCSSQSGHNTVSWYQQALGQGPQFIFQYYREEENGRGNFPPRFSGLQFPNYSSELNVNALELDDSALYLCASSFDRNTEAFFGQGTRLTVV.

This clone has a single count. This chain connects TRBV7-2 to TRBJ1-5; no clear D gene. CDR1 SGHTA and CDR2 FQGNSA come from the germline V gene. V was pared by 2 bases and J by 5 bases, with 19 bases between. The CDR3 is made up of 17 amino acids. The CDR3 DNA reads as TGTGCCAGCAGCTTAATAGACGGGAGATACGTTTATCAGCCCCAGCATTTT. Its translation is CASSLIDGRYVYQPQHF.

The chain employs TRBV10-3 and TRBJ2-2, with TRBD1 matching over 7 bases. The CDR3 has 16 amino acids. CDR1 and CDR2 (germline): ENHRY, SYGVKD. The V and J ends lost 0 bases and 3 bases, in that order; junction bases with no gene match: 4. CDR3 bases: TGTGCCATCAGTGAGTCAGAGGGGGCGTACACCGGGGAGCTGTTTTTT. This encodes CAISESEGAYTGELFF.

The CDR3 sequence: CSVMDRGRYEQYF. CDR3 coding DNA: TGCAGCGTGATGGACAGGGGGCGGTACGAGCAGTACTTC. The rearrangement joins TRBV29-1 to TRBJ2-7; 11 nucleotides match TRBD1. V shed 6 bases and J 4 bases; nucleotides not matched to a gene: 5. CDR1 is SQVTM, CDR2 ANQGSEA, per germline. The CDR3 totals 13 residues.

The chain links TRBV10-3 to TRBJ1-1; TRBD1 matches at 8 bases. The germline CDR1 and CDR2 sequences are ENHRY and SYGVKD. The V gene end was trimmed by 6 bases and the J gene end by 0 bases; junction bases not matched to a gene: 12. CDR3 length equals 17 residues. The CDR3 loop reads CAIRGGQGEALNTEAFF. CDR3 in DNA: TGTGCCATCAGGGGAGGACAGGGAGAGGCCCTGAACACTGAAGCTTTCTTT.

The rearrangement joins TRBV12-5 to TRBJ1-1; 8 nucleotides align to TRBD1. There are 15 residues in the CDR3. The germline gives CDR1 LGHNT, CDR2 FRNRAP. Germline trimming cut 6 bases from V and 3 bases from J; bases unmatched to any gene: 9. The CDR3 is CASGTYRGTDTEAFF. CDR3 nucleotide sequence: TGTGCTAGTGGCACTTACAGGGGGACGGACACTGAAGCTTTCTTT. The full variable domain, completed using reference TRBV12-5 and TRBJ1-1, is DARVTQTPRHKVTEMGQEVTMRCQPILGHNTVFWYRQTMMQGLELLAYFRNRAPLDDSGMPKDRFSAEMPDATLATLKIQPSEPRDSAVYFCASGTYRGTDTEAFFGQGTRLTVV.

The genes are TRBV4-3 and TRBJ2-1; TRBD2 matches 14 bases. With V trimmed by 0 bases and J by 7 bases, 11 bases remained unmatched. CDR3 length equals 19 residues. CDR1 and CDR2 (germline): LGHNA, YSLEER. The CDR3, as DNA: TGCGCCAGCAGCCAAGATTCGGGGGGGACTAGCGGGAGAGGTAATGAGCAGTTCTTC. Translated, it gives CASSQDSGGTSGRGNEQFF.

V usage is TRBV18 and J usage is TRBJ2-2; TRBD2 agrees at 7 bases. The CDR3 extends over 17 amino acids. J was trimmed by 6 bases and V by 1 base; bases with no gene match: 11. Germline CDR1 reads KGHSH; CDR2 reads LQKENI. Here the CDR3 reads CASSPRDGRRSSGELFF. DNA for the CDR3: TGTGCCAGCTCACCACGGGACGGGAGGCGTTCGTCCGGGGAGCTGTTTTTT.

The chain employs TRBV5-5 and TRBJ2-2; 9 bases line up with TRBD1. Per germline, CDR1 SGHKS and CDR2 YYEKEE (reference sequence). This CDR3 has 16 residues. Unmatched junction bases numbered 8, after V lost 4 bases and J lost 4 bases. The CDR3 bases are TGTGCCAGCAGCGCGTACAGGGGGCGTGGCACCGGGGAGCTGTTTTTT. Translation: CASSAYRGRGTGELFF.